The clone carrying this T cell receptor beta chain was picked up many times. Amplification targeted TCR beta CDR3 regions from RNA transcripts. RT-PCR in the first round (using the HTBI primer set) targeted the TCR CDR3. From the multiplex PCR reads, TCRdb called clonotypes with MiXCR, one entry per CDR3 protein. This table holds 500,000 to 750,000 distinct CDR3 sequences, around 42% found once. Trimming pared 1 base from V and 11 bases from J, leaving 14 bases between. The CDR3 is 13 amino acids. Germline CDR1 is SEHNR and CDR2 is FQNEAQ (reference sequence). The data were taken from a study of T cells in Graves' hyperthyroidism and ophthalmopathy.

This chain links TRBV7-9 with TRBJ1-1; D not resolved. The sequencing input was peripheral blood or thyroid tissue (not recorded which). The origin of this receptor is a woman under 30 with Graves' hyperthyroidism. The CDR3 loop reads CASSLENPWPAFF. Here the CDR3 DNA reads TGTGCCAGCAGCTTAGAGAATCCTTGGCCCGCTTTCTTT. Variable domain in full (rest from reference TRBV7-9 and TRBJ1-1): DTGVSQNPRHKITKRGQNVTFRCDPISEHNRLYWYRQTLGQGPEFLTYFQNEAQLEKSRLLSDRFSAERPKGSFSTLEIQRTEQGDSAMYLCASSLENPWPAFFGQGTRLTVV.